This is a list of T cell receptor beta chains from one sample in a study of Graves' ophthalmopathy and Graves' hyperthyroidism. TCRdb itself ran the multiplex PCR reads through MiXCR, one entry per CDR3 protein. The table has approximately 700,000 distinct CDR3 sequences, roughly 39% seen once; the top ten hold 3% to 4%. The sequenced sample was peripheral blood. The receptors come from an adult man with Graves' ophthalmopathy. Each CDR3 is given with its conserved first and last residue. Fields, in order: J gene, V gene, D gene, clone size, CDR3 protein, CDR3 DNA. A D gene is named only where the DNA matches it firmly. Expanded clones get a size class; other rows say once, few or many, or leave the size out.

j_call: TRBJ1-5; v_call: TRBV19; d_call: -; clone_size: many; cdr3_aa: CASRHRDNNQPQHF; cdr3_nt: TGTGCCAGTAGGCACCGGGACAACAATCAGCCCCAGCATTTT
j_call: TRBJ1-1; v_call: TRBV10-3; d_call: TRBD1; clone_size: -; cdr3_aa: CASRESLAQQGAEAFF; cdr3_nt: TGTGCCAGCAGGGAGTCCTTAGCGCAACAGGGGGCGGAAGCTTTCTTT
j_call: TRBJ2-7; v_call: TRBV7-9; d_call: TRBD2; clone_size: many; cdr3_aa: CASSLAGGGGIYEQYF; cdr3_nt: TGTGCCAGCAGCTTAGCGGGCGGGGGAGGGATCTACGAGCAGTACTTC
j_call: TRBJ2-7; v_call: TRBV11-2; d_call: TRBD1; clone_size: -; cdr3_aa: CASSPEPKEGQTTYGQYF; cdr3_nt: TGTGCCAGCAGCCCCGAACCAAAAGAGGGACAGACCACCTACGGGCAGTACTTC
j_call: TRBJ1-4; v_call: TRBV12-3/TRBV12-4; d_call: -; clone_size: many; cdr3_aa: CASSLAEKLFF; cdr3_nt: TGTGCCAGCAGTTTAGCTGAAAAACTGTTTTTT
j_call: TRBJ2-5; v_call: TRBV7-9; d_call: TRBD2; clone_size: -; cdr3_aa: CASSLTAGPNQPQYF; cdr3_nt: TGTGCCAGCAGCTTGACAGCGGGGCCGAATCAGCCCCAGTACTTC
j_call: TRBJ2-7; v_call: TRBV29-1; d_call: -; clone_size: -; cdr3_aa: CSVGRQYF; cdr3_nt: TGCAGCGTCGGGAGACAGTACTTC
j_call: TRBJ1-2; v_call: TRBV9; d_call: TRBD1; clone_size: -; cdr3_aa: CASSLLNPTGPSGPYGYTF; cdr3_nt: TGTGCCAGCAGCCTCCTTAATCCGACAGGGCCGTCGGGGCCTTATGGCTACACCTTC
j_call: TRBJ2-3; v_call: TRBV15; d_call: -; clone_size: few; cdr3_aa: CATSRDPAITDTQYF; cdr3_nt: TGTGCCACCAGCAGAGATCCAGCGATCACAGATACGCAGTATTTT
j_call: TRBJ2-6; v_call: TRBV25-1; d_call: -; clone_size: once; cdr3_aa: CASSDSGAAGANVLTF; cdr3_nt: TGTGCCAGCAGTGACTCGGGGGCGGCTGGGGCCAACGTCCTGACTTTC
j_call: TRBJ2-2; v_call: TRBV10-3; d_call: -; clone_size: many; cdr3_aa: CAIGSNRIANTGELFF; cdr3_nt: TGTGCCATCGGTTCTAACAGGATCGCGAACACCGGGGAGCTGTTTTTT